The source of this TCR beta chain is a study of blood T cell repertoires in COVID-19. Generated by immunoSEQ multiplex PCR, the TCRdb table keeps only in-frame clones and is missing some. The repertoire has a few hundred thousand clones, roughly nine tenths of them found once; the top ten carry 1% to 1.3%. The germline V gene encodes CDR1 SGHKS and CDR2 YYEKEE (reference sequence). The germline V and J ends were trimmed by 2 bases and 3 bases, with 8 bases remaining between them. The CDR3 is made up of 13 amino acids. The genes are TRBV5-5 and TRBJ1-2; possible D gene TRBD1, 6 bases. This receptor was taken from a man younger than 45 who had recovered from COVID-19. The source material was PBMCs or T cells enriched from blood (not recorded which). CDR3: CASSLQGDYGYTF. Written as DNA, the CDR3 is TGTGCCAGCAGCTTACAGGGAGACTATGGCTACACCTTC. Looking up the rest from reference TRBV5-5 and TRBJ1-2 gives the full variable domain: DAGVTQSPTHLIKTRGQQVTLRCSPISGHKSVSWYQQVLGQGPQFIFQYYEKEERGRGNFPDRFSARQFPNYSSELNVNALLLGDSALYLCASSLQGDYGYTFGSGTRLTVV.